These 14 T cell receptor beta chains were all obtained from the same sample, sequenced in a study of response to subunit inactivated influenza vaccine. A single record per CDR3 protein comes from TCRdb applying MiXCR to the RT-PCR reads. The sample includes about 800,000 distinct CDR3 sequences, approximately 22% seen only once; the top ten take about 10%. Source: PBMCs from blood, taken roughly 5 days after vaccination. These receptors originate from a man over 45 who received an inactivated influenza vaccine.

The rearrangement joins TRBV7-9 to TRBJ2-3; D may match TRBD1 or TRBD2 (6 bases each). The V end lost 6 bases, the J end lost 4 bases, and 17 bases lay between the germline ends. The germline CDR1 and CDR2 sequences are SEHNR and FQNEAQ (reference sequence). The CDR3 spans 15 residues. The DNA for the CDR3 is TGTGCCAGCAGGGGGGGCGGAGGATTCTCAGATACGCAGTATTTT. This translates into CASRGGGGFSDTQYF. Full variable domain (rest looked up from reference TRBV7-9 and TRBJ2-3): DTGVSQNPRHKITKRGQNVTFRCDPISEHNRLYWYRQTLGQGPEFLTYFQNEAQLEKSRLLSDRFSAERPKGSFSTLEIQRTEQGDSAMYLCASRGGGGFSDTQYFGPGTRLTVL.

This sequence joins TRBV28 and TRBJ1-4; a weak D match, TRBD1 (5 bases). Trimming removed 2 bases from V and 8 bases from J, with 15 bases in between. Germline V gene lookup returns CDR1 MDHEN and CDR2 SYDVKM. This CDR3 is 15 amino acids long. The CDR3 DNA is TGTGCCAGCAGTTTAATCAGGGAAGTAGACGAAAAACTGTTTTTT. It specifies CASSLIREVDEKLFF.

Regarding this clonotype: The junction departs from germline at one end; a sequencing error may be responsible. The chain carries TRBV3-1 and TRBJ1-1; D remains ambiguous. Per germline, CDR1 LGHDT and CDR2 YNNKEL (reference sequence). The CDR3 is 13 amino acids. CDR3: CANSPTVNTEAFF. For the CDR3, the DNA is TGTGCCAACAGCCCTACGGTGAACACTGAAGCTTTCTTT.

The DNA of the CDR3 is TGTGCCAGCAGCTCCGCTGGACAGCTCACCGGGGAGCTGTTTTTT. Translation: CASSSAGQLTGELFF. The chain combines TRBV7-2 with TRBJ2-2, with D perhaps matching TRBD1 (6 bases). This CDR3 has 15 amino acids. Germline CDR1 is SGHTA and CDR2 is FQGNSA. Trimming removed 4 bases at V and 4 bases at J, with 13 bases between.

V usage is TRBV29-1 and J usage is TRBJ2-2; weak D call: TRBD1 (5 bases). There are 14 residues in the CDR3. Trimming removed 4 bases from V and 2 bases from J, with 11 bases in between. From germline, CDR1 is SQVTM and CDR2 ANQGSEA. As DNA, the CDR3 is TGCAGCGTTGGGACACGCTTAAACACCGGGGAGCTGTTTTTT. This sequence encodes CSVGTRLNTGELFF.

This clonotype was recorded at least ten times. V usage is TRBV12-3 or TRBV12-4 and J usage is TRBJ2-2; 10 positions agree with TRBD1. The CDR3 runs 15 residues. The V segment lost 1 base and the J segment 4 bases; nucleotides outside the gene matches: 0. The chain's CDR3 is CASSLGTGGTGELFF. DNA of the CDR3: TGTGCCAGCAGTTTAGGGACAGGGGGCACCGGGGAGCTGTTTTTT.

This clonotype was seen a handful of times. The rearrangement uses TRBV4-2 and TRBJ2-7; D is perhaps TRBD1 (5 bases). Germline V gene lookup returns CDR1 LGHNA and CDR2 YNFKEQ. V was trimmed by 1 base and J by 0 bases, leaving 13 bases between them. This CDR3 is built from 16 residues. CDR3 residues: CASSQVGRRSSYEQYF. The DNA of the CDR3 is TGTGCCAGCAGCCAAGTGGGGCGCCGGAGCTCCTACGAGCAGTACTTC.

This clonotype came up a few times. J is TRBJ2-2 and V is TRBV2; perhaps TRBD1 as D (5 bases). With 4 bases removed from V and 6 bases from J, the gap between germline ends came to 15 bases. Germline CDR1 reads SNHLY; CDR2 reads FYNNEI. There are 15 residues in the CDR3. The CDR3 spells CASSVAGSYAGELFF. CDR3 DNA sequence: TGTGCCAGCAGTGTTGCAGGGTCGTACGCCGGGGAGCTGTTTTTT.

There are a few counts of this clonotype. This rearrangement joins TRBV7-9 to TRBJ2-3, with 8 bases lining up with TRBD2. The CDR3 loop spans 14 amino acids. From germline, CDR1 is SEHNR and CDR2 FQNEAQ (reference sequence). Trimming at V came to 4 bases and at J to 10 bases, leaving 10 bases not matched to a gene. CDR3 coding DNA: TGTGCCAGCAGCTCCGGGGGGGCATTCATGCCGCAGTATTTT. This sequence encodes CASSSGGAFMPQYF.

This clonotype was detected many times. The chain uses TRBV20-1 and TRBJ2-3; the D gene is possibly TRBD1 (5 bases). V was cut by 1 base and J by 1 base, with 12 bases left in between. The CDR3 loop spans 15 amino acids. Germline V gene lookup returns CDR1 DFQATT and CDR2 SNEGSKA (reference sequence). The CDR3 nucleotides are TGCAGTGCTAGAGCCCGGACAAGCCGCACAGATACGCAGTATTTT. Amino acid sequence: CSARARTSRTDTQYF.

This clonotype came up a few times. The chain uses TRBV18 and TRBJ2-6, with D tentatively TRBD1 or TRBD2 (6 bases each). Germline CDR1 reads KGHSH; CDR2 reads LQKENI. Between the trimmed V and J ends, which lost 3 bases and 0 bases, there was a span of 12 bases. The CDR3 is 17 amino acids. The CDR3 coding sequence is TGTGCCAGCTCACCCGGGGGCCTATTCTCTGGGGCCAACGTCCTGACTTTC. Translated, it gives CASSPGGLFSGANVLTF.

At least ten counts were recorded for this clonotype. The CDR3: CASQLTVAQETQYF. The DNA for the CDR3 is TGTGCCAGTCAACTAACGGTGGCCCAAGAGACCCAGTACTTC. The V and J genes are TRBV7-2 and TRBJ2-5, with no clear D. CDR3 size: 14 residues. The germline V gene has CDR1 SGHTA and CDR2 FQGNSA. The ends were cut back, 9 bases at V and 1 base at J, with 15 bases in the middle.

The chain couples TRBV27 to TRBJ2-3, with TRBD2 identical over 11 bases. Looked up from germline, CDR1 is MNHEY and CDR2 is SMNVEV (reference sequence). J lost 0 bases, V lost 6 bases, and 11 bases had no gene match. The length of the CDR3 is 18 residues. CDR3 bases: TGTGCCAGCAGAGAGAGACTAGCGGGATTCGCTAGCACAGATACGCAGTATTTT. Translation: CASRERLAGFASTDTQYF.

This chain links TRBV27 with TRBJ2-1; possibly TRBD1 or TRBD2 for D (6 bases each). CDR1 and CDR2 (germline): MNHEY, SMNVEV (reference sequence). Trimming took 8 bases from V and 5 from J, leaving 13 bases between them. The CDR3 runs 13 residues. The CDR3 loop reads CASGGTSNNEQFF. The CDR3 DNA reads TGTGCCAGCGGGGGGACAAGCAACAATGAGCAGTTCTTC.